Detailed here is one T cell receptor beta chain. Data came from immunoSEQ multiplex PCR; TCRdb stores just in-frame clones and leaves some out. The sample has some 73,000 clones; about 80% are singletons. The data are from a study of blood T cell repertoires in COVID-19. V was clipped by 1 base and J by 0 bases, with 15 bases between them. The germline CDR1 and CDR2 sequences are SNHLY and FYNNEI. The CDR3 is 17 residues long. Sequencing was carried out using peripheral blood. The receptor's source is a human donor in a cohort sampled during active COVID-19. The chain employs TRBV2 and TRBJ2-5; possible D gene TRBD1, 6 bases. The CDR3 loop reads CASSEGYRDQYQETQYF. In nucleotides, the CDR3 is TGTGCCAGCAGTGAAGGGTACAGGGACCAATACCAAGAGACCCAGTACTTC.